The 5 T cell receptor beta chains below come from one sample, sequenced in a study of monozygotic twins with inflammatory bowel disease. TCRdb re-called the 5' RACE reads and shows each CDR3 protein once, DNA omitted. The sample's table shows approximately 330,000 distinct CDR3 sequences. Sequencing was done on a sample of blood. These receptors all stem from a human donor with ulcerative colitis or Crohn's disease, or a healthy co-twin of an affected twin (not recorded which).

This rearrangement joins TRBV7-3 to TRBJ1-6; TCRdb lists TRBD1, though no DNA is available to test this call. The CDR3 runs to 18 residues. CDR1 SGHTA and CDR2 FQGTGA come from the germline V gene. The CDR3 is CASSLRPPGVLYNSPLHF. Full variable domain (missing parts from reference TRBV7-3 and TRBJ1-6): GAGVSQTPSNKVTEKGKYVELRCDPISGHTALYWYRQSLGQGPEFLIYFQGTGAADDSGLPNDRFFAVRPEGSVSTLKIQRTERGDSAVYLCASSLRPPGVLYNSPLHFGNGTRLTVT.

The chain uses TRBV30 and TRBJ2-7; there is no DNA to check the TCRdb D call of TRBD2. This CDR3 contains 13 residues. The germline CDR1 and CDR2 sequences are GTSNPN and SVGIG (reference sequence). CDR3 in amino acids: CAWMAGGSYEQYF.

The chain links TRBV7-9 to TRBJ2-7; without DNA, the TCRdb call of TRBD1 cannot be checked. This CDR3 region has 15 residues. CDR1 and CDR2 (germline): SEHNR, FQNEAQ (reference sequence). This CDR3 is CASSPLGESYSEQYF.

The chain joins TRBV19 to TRBJ2-3. CDR3 length: 14 amino acids. The germline gives CDR1 LNHDA, CDR2 SQIVND (reference sequence). CDR3 sequence reads: CASSKDPSTDTQYF.

This chain links TRBV19 with TRBJ2-7; with no DNA, the TCRdb D assignment of TRBD1 cannot be verified. Per germline, CDR1 LNHDA and CDR2 SQIVND (reference sequence). The CDR3 has 17 amino acids. The CDR3 is CASSSLGGRGSSYEQYF.